This is a list of T cell receptor beta chains from one sample in a study of metastatic and nonmetastatic thyroid tumors. MiXCR re-clonotyped the PCR reads for TCRdb. Among about 15,000 clones listed, approximately 32% were seen once. The sequenced material came from tumor tissue. These TCRs come from a male donor with papillary thyroid cancer or a benign thyroid nodule (not recorded which). Some clones in this sample may be carry-over from other donors' samples. The CDR3 runs from the conserved cysteine through the conserved F or W. A D gene is named only where the DNA matches it firmly. Clone sizes are given selectively: once, few, many, or a class where the clone is expanded.

TGCAGTGCTAGAGAGCCAGGGGGCGAAACTGAAGCTTTCTTT	CSAREPGGETEAFF	TRBD1	TRBV20-1	NA	TRBJ1-1
TGTGCCAGCAGTTTACGGACAGGGGGCGAGCAGTACTTC	CASSLRTGGEQYF	TRBD1	TRBV12-3/TRBV12-4	few	TRBJ2-7
TGCAGTGCTAGAGTGGAGCGGGTCTACAATGAGCAGTTCTTC	CSARVERVYNEQFF	NA	TRBV20-1	once	TRBJ2-1
TGTGCCAGCAGTTACTCGCCTAGCGTATCCTACGAGCAGTACTTC	CASSYSPSVSYEQYF	NA	TRBV6-5	NA	TRBJ2-7
TGTGCCAGCAGCTTTCCCACTGCATCCTACGAGCAGTACTTC	CASSFPTASYEQYF	NA	TRBV28	few	TRBJ2-7
TGCAGTGCTAGAGATCTTTTACTAGCGGAAACCACCGGGGAGCTGTTTTTT	CSARDLLLAETTGELFF	TRBD2	TRBV20-1	once	TRBJ2-2
TGTGCCAGCAGCTTAAGCCAGGGGGTCCAAGAGACCCAGTACTTC	CASSLSQGVQETQYF	TRBD1	TRBV11-1	many	TRBJ2-5
TGTGCCAGCAGTGGATTGACAGGGGGCGCAGTCTACACCTTC	CASSGLTGGAVYTF	TRBD1	TRBV6-1	few	TRBJ1-2
TGCAGTGCTAGATATTTAGCGGGGTACCAAGAGACCCAGTACTTC	CSARYLAGYQETQYF	TRBD2	TRBV20-1	NA	TRBJ2-5
TGTGCCAGCCGACCCCGGGACAGGATCGGTTCACCCCTCCACTTT	CASRPRDRIGSPLHF	TRBD1	TRBV25-1	many	TRBJ1-6
TGTGCCAGCAGCTGGAGGCCCCCAGGGGTAGACAATGAGCAGTTCTTC	CASSWRPPGVDNEQFF	NA	TRBV5-4	many	TRBJ2-1
TGTGCCAGCAGCTTACTAACCCTCAATACGCAGTATTTT	CASSLLTLNTQYF	NA	TRBV11-2	medium-sized	TRBJ2-3
TGTGCCAGCAGTTTAACAGGCACTGAAGCTTTCTTT	CASSLTGTEAFF	NA	TRBV27	few	TRBJ1-1
TGTGCCAGTAGTATTCGCGCCAGAAGCTCCTACAATGAGCAGTTCTTC	CASSIRARSSYNEQFF	NA	TRBV19	many	TRBJ2-1
TGTGCCAGCAGCCGATCCCTAGCGGGAGGGGCCGACAATGAGCAGTTCTTC	CASSRSLAGGADNEQFF	TRBD2	TRBV12-3/TRBV12-4	many	TRBJ2-1
TGCAGTGCTAGGGCGGAATATAATTCACCACTCCACTTT	CSARAEYNSPLHF	NA	TRBV20-1	once	TRBJ1-6
TGCGCCAGCACCCAAGGGGGGAGCTCCTACAATGAGCAGTTCTTC	CASTQGGSSYNEQFF	NA	TRBV5-1	medium-sized	TRBJ2-1
TGCAGCGTTGTTACTTTACTTTATGGCTACACCTTC	CSVVTLLYGYTF	NA	TRBV29-1	few	TRBJ1-2
TGTGCCAGCTCGCTCGATCTAGACAGCGAGCAGTACTTC	CASSLDLDSEQYF	NA	TRBV18	NA	TRBJ2-7
TGTGCCAGCAACACCAGGGACCACTCCTACGAGCAGTACTTC	CASNTRDHSYEQYF	NA	TRBV6-2/TRBV6-3	many	TRBJ2-7
TGCGCCAGCAGCTTGGTACGGGGACAAGAGACCCAGTACTTC	CASSLVRGQETQYF	NA	TRBV5-1	many	TRBJ2-5
TGTGCCAGCAGCCAAAACTACAATGAGCAGTTCTTC	CASSQNYNEQFF	NA	TRBV7-3	many	TRBJ2-1
TGTGCCAGCACCCTCCTGAACACTGAAGCTTTCTTT	CASTLLNTEAFF	NA	TRBV12-3/TRBV12-4	many	TRBJ1-1
TGTGCCAGCAGTTACGGGACCGGCGGTTCACCCCTCCACTTT	CASSYGTGGSPLHF	NA	TRBV6-2/TRBV6-3	few	TRBJ1-6
TGCAGTGCTAGAGGGACGGTAAGCGGAGATTACAATGAGCAGTTCTTC	CSARGTVSGDYNEQFF	NA	TRBV20-1	NA	TRBJ2-1
TGCGCCAGCAGCTTGGAAGTAGGGAATGGCTACACCTTC	CASSLEVGNGYTF	NA	TRBV5-1	many	TRBJ1-2
TGTGCCAGCAGCCTCGCGGGACAGGTCTACGAGCAGTACTTC	CASSLAGQVYEQYF	TRBD1	TRBV14	many	TRBJ2-7
TGTGCCACCAGTGATTTGCTAGGGGGCGATGGCTACACCTTC	CATSDLLGGDGYTF	TRBD1	TRBV24-1	few	TRBJ1-2
TGTGCCAGCAGCTTTCTTGCCACCGAGCAGTACTTC	CASSFLATEQYF	NA	TRBV7-9	NA	TRBJ2-7
TGCAGTGCTTGGACGGGGAGATCCTACGAGCAGTACTTC	CSAWTGRSYEQYF	NA	TRBV20-1	many	TRBJ2-7
TGTGCCAGCAGAGAACGACTACTCACAGATACGCAGTATTTT	CASRERLLTDTQYF	NA	TRBV27	many	TRBJ2-3
TGTGCCAGCAGCTCTCCTACAAGCACAGATACGCAGTATTTT	CASSSPTSTDTQYF	NA	TRBV5-4	many	TRBJ2-3
TGCGCCAGCAGCCAAGATGCACTTACCTACGAGCAGTACTTC	CASSQDALTYEQYF	NA	TRBV4-1	many	TRBJ2-7
TGTGCCAGTAGTAACGAGGACACCTCCTATAATTCACCCCTCCACTTT	CASSNEDTSYNSPLHF	NA	TRBV19	many	TRBJ1-6
TGCAGTGCTAGTTTCTTCGGGGATGAGCAGTTCTTC	CSASFFGDEQFF	NA	TRBV20-1	many	TRBJ2-1
TGTGCCTGGAGTGTATCGGATTTAGGAAAACTGTTTTTT	CAWSVSDLGKLFF	NA	TRBV30	once	TRBJ1-4
TGTGCCAGCACAGCAGGCGACAGGGACTCCTACAATGAGCAGTTCTTC	CASTAGDRDSYNEQFF	TRBD1	TRBV13	NA	TRBJ2-1
TGTGCCAGCAGCCAAGGCCGGGAGGGTGAAAAACTGTTTTTT	CASSQGREGEKLFF	NA	TRBV3-1	many	TRBJ1-4
TGTGCCAGCTCACCACCGGGACCTCGGAACACTGAAGCTTTCTTT	CASSPPGPRNTEAFF	NA	TRBV18	many	TRBJ1-1
TGTGCCAGGAGTTTATCACAGGGGTCGAACTATGGATACACCTTC	CARSLSQGSNYGYTF	TRBD1	TRBV28	NA	TRBJ1-2
TGTGCCAGCAGCCCGAGCGGAACCTACAATGAGCAGTTCTTC	CASSPSGTYNEQFF	NA	TRBV2	NA	TRBJ2-1
TGTGCCAGCAGTTATTTCGAGACCTACGAGCAGTACTTC	CASSYFETYEQYF	NA	TRBV6-2/TRBV6-3	few	TRBJ2-7
TGTGCCAGCAGTTACTCCGGGGGATTGGGCGAGACCCAGTACTTC	CASSYSGGLGETQYF	NA	TRBV6-5	many	TRBJ2-5
TGTGCCAGTAGTAAAGTTCAGGGGTCCTCCTACGAGCAGTACTTC	CASSKVQGSSYEQYF	NA	TRBV19	many	TRBJ2-7
TGTGCCAGCAGTGACTCCAGGGTTTTAGTCGGTTCGGACTATGGCTACACCTTC	CASSDSRVLVGSDYGYTF	NA	TRBV6-2/TRBV6-3	few	TRBJ1-2